This TCR beta chain was observed in a study of cytomegalovirus exposure and HLA in healthy donors. Everyone who donated was a healthy bone marrow donor. 60 Vbeta and 13 Jbeta primers were used in PCR. Clones were read by immunoSEQ multiplex PCR, and TCRdb kept only the in-frame ones, dropping some. There are 100,000 to 150,000 clones in the sample; less than 75% occur only once, and approximately 2.1% lies in the top ten. V was cut by 4 bases and J by 10 bases, with 15 bases left in between. This CDR3 contains 13 residues. Germline-derived CDR1 and CDR2 are SGHTA and FQGNSA. The sequenced material came from PBMCs. This TCR was sampled from a woman aged 40 to 49 in good health and CMV-seropositive. The gene calls are TRBV7-2 and TRBJ2-3; no definite D call. The CDR3 sequence: CASSSHSFLAQYF. CDR3 coding DNA: TGTGCCAGCAGCTCCCACAGTTTTCTGGCGCAGTATTTT. The full variable domain, rest sourced from reference TRBV7-2 and TRBJ2-3, is GAGVSQSPSNKVTEKGKDVELRCDPISGHTALYWYRQSLGQGLEFLIYFQGNSAPDKSGLPSDRFSAERTGGSVSTLTIQRTQQEDSAVYLCASSSHSFLAQYFGPGTRLTVL.